The rows below give T cell receptor beta chains drawn from one sample of a study of neoadjuvant nivolumab and ipilimumab in lung cancer. Assay used: immunoSEQ multiplex PCR; TCRdb lists only in-frame clones, some missing. The sample holds about 18,000 clones; more than 65% are singletons and the top ten take roughly 6.9%. Sequenced material: tumor tissue, taken after neoadjuvant nivolumab, alone or with ipilimumab, at or shortly before surgery. The receptors were sampled from an adult with non-small cell lung cancer. Both conserved end residues are part of each CDR3. D genes are given only for firm matches. Expanded clones get a size class; other rows say once, few or many, or leave the size out.

size	V	J	D	DNA	CDR3
NA	TRBV27	TRBJ1-4	NA	TGTGCCAGCAGTCTCCGGGGCCTTAATGAAAAACTGTTTTTT	CASSLRGLNEKLFF
few	TRBV6-1	TRBJ2-2	TRBD1	TGTGCCAGCAGTGAGGGACAGGGCCGCCCCACCGGGGAGCTGTTTTTT	CASSEGQGRPTGELFF
NA	TRBV5-1	TRBJ1-1	TRBD1	TGCGCCAGCAGCTCGACACAGGGGAGGGTGACGAATGAAGCTTTCTTT	CASSSTQGRVTNEAFF
NA	TRBV27	TRBJ1-2	NA	TGTGCCAGCAGTTTCGTCCCGGACCAAAGACAGGGCTACACCTTC	CASSFVPDQRQGYTF
NA	TRBV6-6	TRBJ1-4	NA	TGTGCCAGCAGTTACTCGGAGGGGAGACTGTTTTTT	CASSYSEGRLFF
NA	TRBV7-9	TRBJ1-5	NA	TGTGCCAGCAGCTCCTTACATCAGCCCCAGCATTTT	CASSSLHQPQHF
NA	TRBV7-6	TRBJ2-3	TRBD2	TGTGCCAGCAGCTCAGGGACTAGCGGGAGGGGCACAGATACGCAGTATTTT	CASSSGTSGRGTDTQYF
NA	TRBV7-2	TRBJ2-7	TRBD2	TGTGCCAGCACCGACCGAGCGGGATTGCGAGAGCAGTACTTC	CASTDRAGLREQYF
NA	TRBV5-1	TRBJ2-1	NA	TGCGCCAGCACCTCTCTCCGGAATGAGCAGTTCTTC	CASTSLRNEQFF
NA	TRBV11-2	TRBJ1-5	NA	TGTGCCAGCAGCACCGGGCTGGGGCAGCCCCAGCATTTT	CASSTGLGQPQHF
NA	TRBV5-4	TRBJ2-5	TRBD2	TGTGCCAGCAGCTTAGCGGGGGGAGAGACCCAGTACTTC	CASSLAGGETQYF
NA	TRBV6-6	TRBJ2-7	NA	TGTGCCAGCAGTCAAAGGGACGGCTACGAGCAGTACTTC	CASSQRDGYEQYF
NA	TRBV7-9	TRBJ2-6	NA	TGTGCCAGCAGCTTAGGACGGTCCAGCTCTGGGGCCAACGTCCTGACTTTC	CASSLGRSSSGANVLTF
NA	TRBV5-4	TRBJ1-2	NA	TGTGCCAGCAGCTTGGAGCTCCATGGCTACACCTTC	CASSLELHGYTF
NA	TRBV5-1	TRBJ1-1	NA	TGCGCCAGCAGCAAAACAGGCGGTCCCACTGAAGCTTTCTTT	CASSKTGGPTEAFF
NA	TRBV5-6	TRBJ1-1	TRBD1	TGTGCCAGCAGCAGGGGACAGGGCCAGGCTGAAGCTTTCTTT	CASSRGQGQAEAFF
few	TRBV4-2	TRBJ1-1	NA	TGTGCCAGCAGCCAAGTTGACAGAGAGACTGAAGCTTTCTTT	CASSQVDRETEAFF
once	TRBV5-4	TRBJ2-1	NA	TGTGCCAGCAGCTGGACTACAAGTGAGCAGTTCTTC	CASSWTTSEQFF
NA	TRBV7-3	TRBJ1-1	NA	TGTGCCAGCAGCCCCACGGCAGCGAACACTGAAGCTTTCTTT	CASSPTAANTEAFF
NA	TRBV7-8	TRBJ1-2	TRBD1	TGTGCCAGCAGCCCTCGACAGGGGGAAGCGCATGGCTACACCTTC	CASSPRQGEAHGYTF
once	TRBV11-2	TRBJ2-7	NA	TGTGCCAGCAGCTTAGACAGGGCCGAGCAGTACTTC	CASSLDRAEQYF
NA	TRBV5-1	TRBJ2-3	NA	TGCGCCAGCAGCTTGGGGGGGAGCCCGGAAGATACGCAGTATTTT	CASSLGGSPEDTQYF
NA	TRBV6-5	TRBJ1-3	TRBD1	TGTGCCAGCAGGACAGGGACCGGGGGAAACACCATATATTTT	CASRTGTGGNTIYF
few	TRBV6-5	TRBJ2-7	NA	TGTGCCAGCAGTAGCCGACAGGAGCAGTACTTC	CASSSRQEQYF
NA	TRBV7-9	TRBJ1-5	TRBD1	TGTGCCAGCAGCTACGACAGGGAGGGACAGCCCCAGCATTTT	CASSYDREGQPQHF
NA	TRBV30	TRBJ2-1	NA	TGTGCCTGGAGTTGGGGCGAGGGTTACAATGAGCAGTTCTTC	CAWSWGEGYNEQFF
NA	TRBV6-4	TRBJ2-3	TRBD2	TGTGCCAGCAGTGACAGAGCGGGGGACACAGATACGCAGTATTTT	CASSDRAGDTDTQYF
NA	TRBV7-9	TRBJ2-1	NA	TGTGCCAGCAGCCACGATGGGACTTCTTACAATGAGCAGTTCTTC	CASSHDGTSYNEQFF
NA	TRBV30	TRBJ1-2	NA	TGTGCCTGGAACCCCCGCGGCAGCTATGGCTACACCTTC	CAWNPRGSYGYTF
NA	TRBV7-9	TRBJ2-1	TRBD2	TGTGCCAGCAGCGTTACTAGCGGGATTAGCAATGAGCAGTTCTTC	CASSVTSGISNEQFF
NA	TRBV10-2	TRBJ2-7	NA	TGCGCCAGCGCAGGGGTCGGCTACGAGCAGTACTTC	CASAGVGYEQYF
NA	TRBV5-1	TRBJ1-1	TRBD1	TGCGCCAGCAGCCCCCAACAGGGGATGAACACTGAAGCTTTCTTT	CASSPQQGMNTEAFF